This entry lists 5 T cell receptor beta chains sequenced from one sample in a study of blood T cell repertoires in COVID-19. The method was immunoSEQ multiplex PCR; TCRdb's version includes in-frame clones alone and lacks a portion of them. This table has about 150,000 clones, about 80% appearing once. Sequenced input: peripheral blood. The receptors originated from a man between 70 and 80 years old with acute or convalescent COVID-19.

There are many counts of this clone. The rearrangement uses TRBV11-2 and TRBJ2-2; D unresolved. V dropped 1 base and J dropped 5 bases, with 8 bases sitting between them. Germline V gene data show CDR1 as SGHAT and CDR2 as FQNNGV. The CDR3 consists of 14 residues. In nucleotides, the CDR3 is TGTGCCAGCAGCTTAGTTTCGTTTACCGGGGAGCTGTTTTTT. Translation gives CASSLVSFTGELFF.

The chain is built from TRBV9 and TRBJ2-1, with 14 bases identical to TRBD2. This CDR3 is 17 amino acids long. Per germline, CDR1 SGDLS and CDR2 YYNGEE. V was pared by 1 base and J by 10 bases, with 10 bases of the junction left unmatched. The CDR3 sequence is CASSVRTGTSGSGEQFF. Here the CDR3 DNA reads TGTGCCAGCAGCGTACGCACCGGGACTAGCGGGAGCGGCGAGCAGTTCTTC.

This chain links TRBV5-1 with TRBJ2-3; TRBD2 aligns across 9 bases. Germline-derived CDR1 and CDR2 are SGHRS and YFSETQ. Unmatched junction bases numbered 8, after V lost 0 bases and J lost 6 bases. This CDR3 is built from 16 residues. CDR3 DNA sequence: TGCGCCAGCAGCTTGGCAGTAGCGGGAGTTCTGGATACGCAGTATTTT. Translation gives CASSLAVAGVLDTQYF.

The rearrangement uses TRBV5-4 and TRBJ2-5, with D perhaps matching TRBD1 (6 bases). Trimming removed 4 bases at V and 7 bases at J, with 14 bases between. CDR1 and CDR2 (germline): SGHNT, YYREEE (reference sequence). The CDR3 extends over 13 amino acids. CDR3 protein: CASSLTGIGTQYF. The CDR3 region has the DNA TGTGCCAGCAGCCTAACAGGGATAGGGACCCAGTACTTC.

The chain combines TRBV15 with TRBJ1-4; the match to TRBD1 covers 9 bases. With V trimmed by 0 bases and J by 8 bases, 19 bases remained unmatched. The CDR3 has 20 amino acids. CDR1 and CDR2 from the germline V gene are LNHNV and YYDKDF (reference sequence). The CDR3 region is CATSRDLKYRPGQGGEKLFF. The CDR3 coding sequence is TGTGCCACCAGCAGAGATCTCAAGTATAGACCGGGACAGGGAGGGGAAAAACTGTTTTTT.